Detailed here is one T cell receptor (beta chain). Enrollees, about 18 to 90 years old, lived in approximately 25 US areas. Researchers sorted participants into cohorts using their self-reported clinical history. This sample stems from a study of blood T cell repertoires in COVID-19. Data came from immunoSEQ multiplex PCR; TCRdb stores just in-frame clones and leaves some out. The data contain approximately 130,000 clones, roughly four fifths of them singletons. The sample consisted of PBMCs or T cells enriched from blood (not recorded which). This TCR was sampled from a man aged 30 to 45 who had recovered from COVID-19.

The CDR3 is CASSLERGSTQYF. CDR3 in DNA: TGTGCCAGCAGCTTGGAGCGGGGCTCGACCCAGTACTTC. V and J are TRBV11-2 and TRBJ2-5; 7 nucleotides match TRBD2. Germline V gene lookup returns CDR1 SGHAT and CDR2 FQNNGV. The CDR3 covers 13 residues. Unmatched junction bases numbered 5, after V lost 3 bases and J lost 7 bases.